Below are 28 T cell receptor beta chains sequenced from a single sample in a study of response to subunit inactivated influenza vaccine. From the RT-PCR reads, TCRdb called clonotypes with MiXCR, one entry per CDR3 protein. The profile shows more than 600,000 distinct CDR3 sequences, under 20% of them singletons. The input for sequencing was PBMCs from blood, taken approximately 5 days after vaccination. The receptors were sampled from a man aged 50-59 years who received an inactivated influenza vaccine.

The CDR3 nucleotides are TGCGCCAGCAGCAACGACAGGGGGCCTCCTGCCTACGAGCAGTACTTC. The encoded protein is CASSNDRGPPAYEQYF. J is TRBJ2-7 and V is TRBV5-1, with 10 bases that match TRBD1. Germline CDR1 and CDR2: SGHRS and YFSETQ. V trimming: 4 bases; J trimming: 2 bases; junction bases outside the gene matches: 9. The CDR3 runs 16 residues.

This clonotype has more than one count but fewer than ten. The chain recombines TRBV20-1 with TRBJ2-7; D is undetermined. The CDR3 runs to 13 residues. V was trimmed by 1 base and J by 3 bases, leaving 10 bases between them. CDR1 is DFQATT, CDR2 SNEGSKA, per germline (reference sequence). The CDR3 sequence is CSARVGRLYEQYF. In nucleotides, the CDR3 is TGCAGTGCTAGAGTGGGCAGACTCTACGAGCAGTACTTC.

This clonotype was picked up a small number of times. This chain links TRBV12-3 or TRBV12-4 with TRBJ1-1; D unclear. The CDR3 extends over 15 amino acids. V dropped 1 base and J dropped 1 base, with 10 bases sitting between them. The CDR3 is CASSLVRRRNTEAFF. The CDR3, as DNA: TGTGCCAGCAGTTTAGTACGGAGGAGGAACACTGAAGCTTTCTTT.

There are a few counts of this clonotype. The V and J genes are TRBV12-3 or TRBV12-4 and TRBJ2-7; the D gene is possibly TRBD2 (5 bases). The CDR3 is 13 residues long. V lost 0 bases, J lost 6 bases, and 9 bases lay in between. The CDR3 sequence is CASSLALAGEQYF. The CDR3 DNA reads as TGTGCCAGCAGTTTAGCGCTAGCCGGCGAGCAGTACTTC.

This clonotype turned up a few times. The V call is TRBV14, the J call TRBJ2-3, with D perhaps TRBD1 (5 bases). V was pared by 2 bases and J by 8 bases, with 20 bases between. Germline V gene data show CDR1 as SGHDN and CDR2 as FVKESK. The CDR3 sequence is 16 residues long. CDR3 sequence (DNA): TGTGCCAGCAGCCAACTTCAGGTGCAGGGTGAAGGTACGCAGTATTTT. This sequence encodes CASSQLQVQGEGTQYF.

There are many counts of this clonotype. This chain connects TRBV7-2 to TRBJ2-3, with D perhaps matching TRBD2 (5 bases). V was pared by 8 bases and J by 4 bases, with 19 bases between. The germline V gene encodes CDR1 SGHTA and CDR2 FQGNSA. The CDR3 totals 15 residues. The CDR3 nucleotides are TGTGCCAGCTTTACCCGTACTAGTATGGCAGATACGCAGTATTTT. Translated: CASFTRTSMADTQYF.

This clonotype was found many times. The rearrangement uses TRBV29-1 and TRBJ2-5, with D hard to call. The germline V and J ends were trimmed by 6 bases and 1 base, with 3 bases remaining between them. CDR3 length: 10 residues. Per the germline V gene, CDR1 is SQVTM and CDR2 is ANQGSEA. The CDR3 region is CSVRQETQYF. CDR3 nucleotides: TGCAGCGTGCGCCAAGAGACCCAGTACTTC.

This chain links TRBV6-4 with TRBJ2-3, with 8 nucleotides matching TRBD1. Germline V gene sequence: CDR1 MRHNA, CDR2 SNTAGT. This CDR3 region has 15 residues. V gave up 4 bases and J gave up 2 bases; unmatched junction bases: 5. In nucleotides, the CDR3 is TGTGCCAGCAGTGCTCAGGGGGCGAACACAGATACGCAGTATTTT. Encoded protein: CASSAQGANTDTQYF.

This chain links TRBV9 with TRBJ2-5; D is possibly TRBD1 or TRBD2 (5 bases each). Per germline, CDR1 SGDLS and CDR2 YYNGEE. The CDR3 has 14 residues. V lost 0 bases and J 4 bases, leaving 10 bases between the germline ends. In DNA form, the CDR3 reads TGTGCCAGCAGCGTAGCACCAGGGACAGAGACCCAGTACTTC. Translating gives CASSVAPGTETQYF.

This clonotype was counted only a few times. The DNA for the CDR3 is TGTGCCAGCAGCATAGCGGGGGGAACCTACGAGCAGTACTTC. Protein: CASSIAGGTYEQYF. The V call is TRBV27, the J call TRBJ2-7; 10 positions match TRBD2. Germline loops: CDR1 MNHEY, CDR2 SMNVEV (reference sequence). J lost 2 bases, V lost 6 bases, and 4 bases had no gene match. The CDR3 is 14 residues long.

The table lists this clonotype with many counts. The chain recombines TRBV7-8 with TRBJ1-5; no reliable D call. Per germline, CDR1 SGHVS and CDR2 FQNEAQ. The CDR3 length is 13 residues. Trimming removed 5 bases at V and 11 bases at J, with 16 bases between. This chain's CDR3 is CASSPPDGGAQHF. As DNA, the CDR3 is TGTGCCAGCAGCCCCCCGGACGGTGGGGCCCAGCATTTT.

This clonotype was picked up a small number of times. The rearrangement joins TRBV29-1 to TRBJ2-1; 12 bases map to TRBD2. Unmatched junction bases numbered 5, after V lost 1 base and J lost 10 bases. The CDR3 covers 14 residues. Germline lookup yields CDR1 SQVTM and CDR2 ANQGSEA. CDR3 sequence: CSVEGLAGGREQFF. For the CDR3, the DNA is TGCAGCGTTGAAGGCCTAGCGGGGGGGAGGGAGCAGTTCTTC.

This clonotype showed up just a few times. The chain uses TRBV28 and TRBJ2-1; 13 bases agree with TRBD2. V shed 5 bases and J 2 bases; nucleotides not matched to a gene: 15. CDR1 MDHEN and CDR2 SYDVKM come from the germline V gene. The CDR3 has 20 amino acids. CDR3 region: CASSGPGRTSGRPTYNEQFF. CDR3 nucleotides: TGTGCCAGCAGTGGCCCCGGAAGGACTAGCGGGAGACCTACCTACAATGAGCAGTTCTTC.

The sample holds a few counts of this clonotype. DNA of the CDR3: TGTGCCAGCAGAGTCTCCAGGGCGAACACTGAAGCTTTCTTT. Translation: CASRVSRANTEAFF. This sequence joins TRBV6-1 and TRBJ1-1; D may be TRBD1 (5 bases). CDR1 is MNHNS, CDR2 SASEGT, per germline. Trimming removed 6 bases at V and 1 base at J, with 12 bases between. The CDR3 sequence is 14 residues long.

This clonotype was detected only a few times. This chain connects TRBV10-3 to TRBJ1-1; no clear D gene. This CDR3 is 14 amino acids long. V lost 2 bases and J lost 2, with 9 bases in between. Germline V gives CDR1 ENHRY, CDR2 SYGVKD. CDR3 sequence: CAISELGANTEAFF. The DNA of the CDR3 is TGTGCCATCAGTGAGCTGGGAGCTAACACTGAAGCTTTCTTT.

This chain links TRBV20-1 with TRBJ2-5; D assignment may be TRBD1 or TRBD2 (5 bases each). The V end was cut by 0 bases, the J end by 5 bases, with 16 bases between. There are 15 residues in the CDR3. Germline V gives CDR1 DFQATT, CDR2 SNEGSKA (reference sequence). CDR3 nucleotide sequence: TGCAGTGCTAGAGATGGGGCCGGGGCGCACGAGACCCAGTACTTC. It codes for CSARDGAGAHETQYF.

This chain uses TRBV28 with TRBJ2-5, with 11 nucleotides matching TRBD2. The germline gives CDR1 MDHEN, CDR2 SYDVKM. This CDR3 is built from 15 residues. V was pared by 4 bases and J by 3 bases, with 4 bases of the junction left unmatched. In nucleotides, the CDR3 is TGTGCCAGCAGTTCCTCGGGACTAGCGGAAGAGACCCAGTACTTC. The encoded protein is CASSSSGLAEETQYF.

The chain combines TRBV12-3 or TRBV12-4 with TRBJ1-3; D is undetermined. The V and J ends lost 5 bases and 5 bases respectively, with 7 bases between them. The CDR3 is 12 amino acids. The CDR3 loop is CASSPSRNTIYF. The CDR3 bases are TGTGCCAGCAGTCCGTCCCGAAACACCATATATTTT.

The chain couples TRBV18 to TRBJ2-1, with TRBD2 matching over 7 bases. Losses at the gene ends were 2 bases for V and 9 bases for J; bases not matched to a gene: 4. CDR3 size: 13 residues. The germline V gene encodes CDR1 KGHSH and CDR2 LQKENI. Here the CDR3 reads CASSPVTSSEQFF. In DNA form, the CDR3 reads TGTGCCAGCTCACCAGTGACTAGCAGTGAGCAGTTCTTC.

The chain is built from TRBV5-1 and TRBJ1-4; 7 nucleotides agree with TRBD1. V dropped 4 bases and J dropped 4; count of bases not matched to a gene: 1. There are 13 residues in the CDR3. CDR1 SGHRS and CDR2 YFSETQ come from the germline V gene. CDR3 nucleotides: TGCGCCAGCAGCAGGGGGCTTAATGAAAAACTGTTTTTT. Translated: CASSRGLNEKLFF.

A few counts support this clonotype. The rearrangement uses TRBV24-1 and TRBJ2-2, with D unresolved. V was clipped by 6 bases and J by 0 bases, with 4 bases between them. The CDR3 is 13 residues long. CDR1 is KGHDR and CDR2 is SFDVKD in the germline V gene. Here the CDR3 reads CATSTSNTGELFF. The CDR3, as DNA: TGTGCCACCAGTACTTCGAACACCGGGGAGCTGTTTTTT.

Only a few counts were recorded for this clonotype. The gene calls are TRBV4-2 and TRBJ2-7; D call uncertain. The CDR3 length is 15 residues. With 0 bases removed from V and 2 bases from J, the gap between germline ends came to 11 bases. The germline V gene has CDR1 LGHNA and CDR2 YNFKEQ. CDR3 sequence: CASSQDLTGAYEQYF. DNA for the CDR3: TGTGCCAGCAGCCAAGATTTAACTGGAGCCTACGAGCAGTACTTC.

The chain joins TRBV4-3 to TRBJ2-7; 11 nucleotides line up with TRBD1. Germline V gene sequence: CDR1 LGHNA, CDR2 YSLEER. V was clipped by 10 bases and J by 3 bases; unmatched bases: 14. There are 16 residues in the CDR3. The CDR3 region is CANSPGTGGLYYEQYF. Here the CDR3 DNA reads TGCGCCAACAGTCCCGGGACAGGGGGGTTATACTACGAGCAGTACTTC.

This clonotype was seen a handful of times. CDR3 DNA: TGTGCCAGCAGCGACCGGACTAGCGGGGGCCTCTACAATGAGCAGTTCTTC. It codes for CASSDRTSGGLYNEQFF. The chain uses TRBV9 and TRBJ2-1; 13 bases fit TRBD2. Germline V gives CDR1 SGDLS, CDR2 YYNGEE. There are 17 residues in the CDR3. V was clipped by 3 bases and J by 3 bases; unmatched bases: 6.

The chain carries TRBV24-1 and TRBJ2-1; D remains ambiguous. Trimming took 3 bases from V and 6 from J, leaving 8 bases between them. The V gene's germline CDR1 is KGHDR and CDR2 SFDVKD. The CDR3 runs to 13 residues. The CDR3 loop is CATSDPNFNEQFF. CDR3 DNA sequence: TGTGCCACCAGTGATCCTAATTTCAATGAGCAGTTCTTC.

This clonotype has at least ten counts. The CDR3 reads CASSRLAGSSYEQYF. For the CDR3, the DNA is TGCGCCAGCAGCCGACTAGCGGGGAGCTCCTACGAGCAGTACTTC. This chain connects TRBV5-1 to TRBJ2-7; TRBD2 aligns across 11 bases. The length of the CDR3 is 15 residues. V was pared by 4 bases and J by 0 bases, with 3 bases of the junction left unmatched. Germline assignment: CDR1 SGHRS and CDR2 YFSETQ.

The rearrangement joins TRBV7-9 to TRBJ2-7; the D is unclear. Germline V gene data show CDR1 as SEHNR and CDR2 as FQNEAQ (reference sequence). This CDR3 region has 12 residues. Deletions cut 4 bases from V and 5 bases from J, with 9 bases between. The CDR3 spells CASSSDLNEQYF. The CDR3 DNA reads TGTGCCAGCAGCTCAGACTTGAACGAGCAGTACTTC.

The chain links TRBV2 to TRBJ2-1, with D perhaps TRBD2 (5 bases). The CDR3 length is 15 residues. V was cut by 6 bases and J by 3 bases, with 15 bases left in between. From germline, CDR1 is SNHLY and CDR2 FYNNEI. CDR3 bases: TGTGCCAGCAGGGACTCGTTACTTCACTACAATGAGCAGTTCTTC. This encodes CASRDSLLHYNEQFF.